A selection of T cell receptor beta chains follows, all from one sample in a study of beta chain features in type 1 diabetes. Produced via immunoSEQ multiplex PCR; TCRdb's table is partial and in-frame only. This repertoire shows some 350,000 clones, 13% found once; its top ten account for over 0.014%. The specimen sequenced was naive CD4+ T cells from blood. These receptors came from a young woman with type 1 diabetes. The CDR3 runs from the conserved cysteine through the conserved F or W. D genes are given only for firm matches. Size tells how often a clone was seen (once, few, many) or the class of an expanded clone, and some rows leave it out.

d_gene: TRBD2; j_gene: TRBJ2-5; abundance: NA; v_gene: TRBV11-2; CDR3aa: CASSPLRGGRAEQETQYF; CDR3nt: TGTGCCAGCAGCCCCCTGAGAGGCGGGAGGGCCGAGCAAGAGACCCAGTACTTC
d_gene: NA; j_gene: TRBJ2-7; abundance: NA; v_gene: TRBV28; CDR3aa: CASSFRSSHSSYEQYF; CDR3nt: TGTGCCAGCAGTTTCCGGTCTTCCCATAGCTCCTACGAGCAGTACTTC
d_gene: NA; j_gene: TRBJ2-1; abundance: NA; v_gene: TRBV18; CDR3aa: CASSGVSGTDSREQFF; CDR3nt: TGTGCCAGCTCAGGGGTTAGCGGGACAGATTCAAGGGAGCAGTTCTTC
d_gene: NA; j_gene: TRBJ1-1; abundance: NA; v_gene: TRBV18; CDR3aa: CASRADRNTEAFF; CDR3nt: TGTGCCAGCCGGGCAGACAGGAACACTGAAGCTTTCTTT
d_gene: TRBD2; j_gene: TRBJ2-1; abundance: few; v_gene: TRBV18; CDR3aa: CASSRRSGSAYEQFF; CDR3nt: TGTGCCAGCTCAAGGCGCAGCGGGAGTGCGTATGAGCAGTTCTTC
d_gene: NA; j_gene: TRBJ2-3; abundance: few; v_gene: TRBV9; CDR3aa: CASSVGNTDTQYF; CDR3nt: TGTGCCAGCAGCGTCGGGAACACAGATACGCAGTATTTT
d_gene: TRBD1; j_gene: TRBJ1-2; abundance: NA; v_gene: TRBV30; CDR3aa: CAWKRRDRDYGYTF; CDR3nt: TGTGCCTGGAAGCGCCGGGACAGGGATTATGGCTACACCTTC
d_gene: TRBD2; j_gene: TRBJ2-3; abundance: few; v_gene: TRBV9; CDR3aa: CASSVATSASTDTQYF; CDR3nt: TGTGCCAGCAGCGTAGCGACTAGCGCTAGCACAGATACGCAGTATTTT
d_gene: TRBD1; j_gene: TRBJ1-1; abundance: few; v_gene: TRBV30; CDR3aa: CAWSTGGTEAFF; CDR3nt: TGTGCCTGGTCAACAGGGGGCACTGAAGCTTTCTTT
d_gene: NA; j_gene: TRBJ1-1; abundance: NA; v_gene: TRBV6-5; CDR3aa: CVSGRGRGDTEAFF; CDR3nt: TGTGTCAGCGGGAGGGGAAGGGGGGACACTGAAGCTTTCTTT
d_gene: TRBD2; j_gene: TRBJ2-2; abundance: few; v_gene: TRBV9; CDR3aa: CASSSGLARNTGELFF; CDR3nt: TGTGCCAGCAGCTCGGGACTAGCGCGGAACACCGGGGAGCTGTTTTTT
d_gene: TRBD1; j_gene: TRBJ2-5; abundance: few; v_gene: TRBV28; CDR3aa: CASSPGQQETQYF; CDR3nt: TGTGCCAGCAGTCCGGGACAGCAAGAGACCCAGTACTTC
d_gene: TRBD1; j_gene: TRBJ1-1; abundance: NA; v_gene: TRBV10-3; CDR3aa: CAISRDRGTEAFF; CDR3nt: TGTGCCATCAGCCGGGACAGGGGGACTGAAGCTTTCTTT
d_gene: NA; j_gene: TRBJ1-2; abundance: NA; v_gene: TRBV14; CDR3aa: CASSQANYGYTF; CDR3nt: TGTGCCAGCAGCCAGGCAAACTATGGCTACACCTTC
d_gene: NA; j_gene: TRBJ2-1; abundance: NA; v_gene: TRBV20-1; CDR3aa: CSATSNEQFF; CDR3nt: TGCAGTGCTACTAGCAATGAGCAGTTCTTC
d_gene: TRBD1; j_gene: TRBJ1-2; abundance: NA; v_gene: TRBV7-9; CDR3aa: CASSPPTGGDNYGYTF; CDR3nt: TGTGCCAGCAGCCCCCCGACAGGGGGCGACAACTATGGCTACACCTTC
d_gene: NA; j_gene: TRBJ2-3; abundance: few; v_gene: TRBV4-3; CDR3aa: CASSQGTVFADTQYF; CDR3nt: TGCGCCAGCAGCCAAGGAACGGTTTTTGCAGATACGCAGTATTTT
d_gene: TRBD1; j_gene: TRBJ2-3; abundance: NA; v_gene: TRBV11-3; CDR3aa: CASSFRGRQGLSTDTQYF; CDR3nt: TGTGCCAGCAGCTTTAGGGGTCGACAGGGGCTTAGCACAGATACGCAGTATTTT
d_gene: TRBD1; j_gene: TRBJ1-4; abundance: once; v_gene: TRBV7-6; CDR3aa: CASSLPGQGAGEKLFF; CDR3nt: TGTGCCAGCAGCTTACCTGGACAGGGGGCAGGGGAAAAACTGTTTTTT
d_gene: TRBD1; j_gene: TRBJ1-4; abundance: few; v_gene: TRBV7-2; CDR3aa: CASSSTGGNEKLFF; CDR3nt: TGTGCCAGCAGCTCGACAGGGGGTAATGAAAAACTGTTTTTT
d_gene: TRBD2; j_gene: TRBJ2-1; abundance: few; v_gene: TRBV9; CDR3aa: CASSVFSSGRAHEQFF; CDR3nt: TGTGCCAGCAGCGTCTTTTCTAGCGGGAGGGCCCATGAGCAGTTCTTC
d_gene: NA; j_gene: TRBJ1-3; abundance: NA; v_gene: TRBV6-5; CDR3aa: CASSSSISGNTIYF; CDR3nt: TGTGCCAGCAGTAGCTCCATCTCTGGAAACACCATATATTTT
d_gene: NA; j_gene: TRBJ2-1; abundance: NA; v_gene: TRBV7-3; CDR3aa: CASSLYSQGSYNEQFF; CDR3nt: TGTGCCAGCAGCCTCTACTCTCAGGGCTCCTACAATGAGCAGTTCTTC
d_gene: NA; j_gene: TRBJ1-1; abundance: NA; v_gene: TRBV2; CDR3aa: CASSVYGGTEAFF; CDR3nt: TGTGCCAGCAGTGTATACGGCGGCACTGAAGCTTTCTTT
d_gene: NA; j_gene: TRBJ1-2; abundance: few; v_gene: TRBV19; CDR3aa: CASSIGGSHGYTF; CDR3nt: TGTGCCAGTAGTATCGGCGGATCCCATGGCTACACCTTC
d_gene: TRBD2; j_gene: TRBJ2-4; abundance: NA; v_gene: TRBV5-1; CDR3aa: CASSLAPSGGNIQYF; CDR3nt: TGCGCCAGCAGCTTGGCCCCGAGCGGGGGGAACATTCAGTACTTC
d_gene: NA; j_gene: TRBJ2-1; abundance: few; v_gene: TRBV29-1; CDR3aa: CSVGLLGFNEQFF; CDR3nt: TGCAGCGTTGGTCTTTTGGGCTTCAATGAGCAGTTCTTC
d_gene: TRBD1; j_gene: TRBJ2-1; abundance: few; v_gene: TRBV5-1; CDR3aa: CASSSTGGFNNEQFF; CDR3nt: TGCGCCAGCAGTTCTACAGGGGGCTTCAACAATGAGCAGTTCTTC
d_gene: NA; j_gene: TRBJ2-1; abundance: few; v_gene: TRBV18; CDR3aa: CASSPRQQNEQFF; CDR3nt: TGTGCCAGCTCACCGAGACAACAGAATGAGCAGTTCTTC
d_gene: NA; j_gene: TRBJ1-1; abundance: few; v_gene: TRBV7-2; CDR3aa: CASSDVRVGNTEAFF; CDR3nt: TGTGCCAGCAGCGACGTGAGGGTCGGGAACACTGAAGCTTTCTTT
d_gene: TRBD2; j_gene: TRBJ2-5; abundance: few; v_gene: TRBV5-4; CDR3aa: CASSPFVGGTETQYF; CDR3nt: TGTGCCAGCAGCCCTTTCGTGGGAGGGACGGAGACCCAGTACTTC
d_gene: NA; j_gene: TRBJ2-5; abundance: few; v_gene: TRBV5-6; CDR3aa: CASSLPLRETQYF; CDR3nt: TGTGCCAGCAGCTTGCCATTGCGGGAGACCCAGTACTTC
d_gene: TRBD1; j_gene: TRBJ2-7; abundance: NA; v_gene: TRBV15; CDR3aa: CATSSDRGRIEQYF; CDR3nt: TGTGCCACCAGCAGTGACAGGGGGCGGATTGAGCAGTACTTC
d_gene: TRBD2; j_gene: TRBJ2-1; abundance: few; v_gene: TRBV11-1; CDR3aa: CASSPGLAFNEQFF; CDR3nt: TGTGCCAGCAGCCCGGGACTAGCGTTCAATGAGCAGTTCTTC
d_gene: TRBD1; j_gene: TRBJ2-5; abundance: few; v_gene: TRBV5-1; CDR3aa: CASSPGQGSRRGVKTQYF; CDR3nt: TGCGCCAGCAGCCCCGGACAGGGGAGTCGGAGGGGTGTAAAGACCCAGTACTTC
d_gene: TRBD1; j_gene: TRBJ2-4; abundance: NA; v_gene: TRBV5-1; CDR3aa: CASSTAPGQGEKNIQYF; CDR3nt: TGCGCCAGCAGCACTGCTCCGGGACAGGGGGAGAAAAACATTCAGTACTTC
d_gene: TRBD1; j_gene: TRBJ1-2; abundance: NA; v_gene: TRBV7-2; CDR3aa: CASSLTGERSYGYTF; CDR3nt: TGTGCCAGCAGCTTAACAGGGGAAAGGAGCTATGGCTACACCTTC
d_gene: NA; j_gene: TRBJ2-7; abundance: few; v_gene: TRBV15; CDR3aa: CATPDWCEQYF; CDR3nt: TGTGCCACCCCTGACTGGTGCGAGCAGTACTTC
d_gene: TRBD2; j_gene: TRBJ2-1; abundance: NA; v_gene: TRBV15; CDR3aa: CATSERRGSGGVRFF; CDR3nt: TGTGCCACCAGCGAGAGAAGGGGGAGCGGGGGGGTAAGGTTCTTC
d_gene: TRBD1; j_gene: TRBJ2-7; abundance: NA; v_gene: TRBV29-1; CDR3aa: CSVARDSNPREQYF; CDR3nt: TGCAGCGTCGCTCGGGACAGCAATCCTAGAGAGCAGTACTTC
d_gene: TRBD1; j_gene: TRBJ2-6; abundance: NA; v_gene: TRBV30; CDR3aa: CASGQGASGANVLTF; CDR3nt: TGTGCCTCCGGGCAGGGGGCAAGTGGGGCCAACGTCCTGACTTTC
d_gene: TRBD2; j_gene: TRBJ2-1; abundance: few; v_gene: TRBV27; CDR3aa: CASSPIPTSGRGNEQFF; CDR3nt: TGTGCCAGCAGTCCAATCCCGACTAGCGGGAGGGGGAATGAGCAGTTCTTC
d_gene: NA; j_gene: TRBJ2-5; abundance: few; v_gene: TRBV5-4; CDR3aa: CASSLAQRVTKETQYF; CDR3nt: TGTGCCAGCAGCTTGGCCCAGCGGGTCACTAAAGAGACCCAGTACTTC
d_gene: TRBD2; j_gene: TRBJ2-5; abundance: few; v_gene: TRBV11-3; CDR3aa: CASSLSPILAGGQEETQYF; CDR3nt: TGTGCCAGCAGCCTAAGCCCGATACTAGCGGGAGGGCAAGAAGAGACCCAGTACTTC
d_gene: NA; j_gene: TRBJ1-2; abundance: NA; v_gene: TRBV7-9; CDR3aa: CASSSGGGYTF; CDR3nt: TGTGCCAGCAGTTCAGGTGGAGGCTACACCTTC